This T cell receptor (beta chain) was sequenced for a study of cytomegalovirus exposure and HLA in healthy donors. Study outcomes and limitations: Presence/absence analyses assumed roughly uniform sequencing depth across donors.

V lost 6 bases to trimming and J lost 2 bases; unmatched junction nucleotides: 8. This CDR3 has 15 residues. Germline V CDR1 and CDR2: MNHEY, SVGAGI. The PCR employed 60 Vbeta primers together with 13 Jbeta primers. Repertoires were generated with immunoSEQ multiplex PCR, while TCRdb's copy carries only in-frame clones and drops some. The sample holds about 140,000 clones, around 78% seen once. In this sample, this clone turned up a few times. Its antigen is unidentified. The TCR originated in a man between 40 and 49 years old in good health and CMV-seronegative. V usage is TRBV6-5 and J usage is TRBJ1-1; TRBD1 agrees at 8 bases. Sample: PBMCs. In nucleotides, the CDR3 is TGTGCCAGCAGGCCTTTCACAGGGGGTAACACTGAAGCTTTCTTT. It specifies CASRPFTGGNTEAFF.